One sample yielded the 25 T cell receptor beta chains listed below, sequenced in a study of CD8+ T cells in alopecia areata. The sample's treatment: oral pan-JAK inhibitor, 5-10 mg twice daily. It was cDNA, reverse transcribed from extracted RNA, that served as the sequencing template. Generated by immunoSEQ multiplex PCR, the TCRdb table keeps only in-frame clones and is missing some. The sample yields a few hundred thousand clones, 60% seen once. The sequencing here drew on CD4+ T cells sorted from blood, taken around week 54, from a patient treated with tofacitinib. The receptor set was obtained from a human donor with alopecia areata.

This clone has more than one count but fewer than ten. This sequence joins TRBV11-1 and TRBJ2-2; D is ambiguous. CDR3 size: 14 residues. Germline lookup yields CDR1 SGHAT and CDR2 FQDESV (reference sequence). The ends were cut back, 1 base at V and 2 bases at J, with 5 bases in the middle. The CDR3 nucleotides read TGTGCCAGCAGCTTAGGTCACAACACCGGGGAGCTGTTTTTT. Its translation is CASSLGHNTGELFF.

The CDR3 here is CSVTSTRGGYTF. CDR3 in DNA: TGCAGCGTGACCTCGACAAGGGGTGGCTACACCTTC. This chain uses TRBV29-1 with TRBJ1-2; a possible D gene is TRBD1 (5 bases). The germline gives CDR1 SQVTM, CDR2 ANQGSEA. The ends were cut back, 6 bases at V and 7 bases at J, with 15 bases in the middle. The CDR3 contains 12 residues. Combining the CDR3 with reference TRBV29-1 and TRBJ1-2 gives the whole variable domain SAVISQKPSRDICQRGTSLTIQCQVDSQVTMMFWYRQQPGQSLTLIATANQGSEATYESGFVIDKFPISRPNLTFSTLTVSNMSPEDSSIYLCSVTSTRGGYTFGSGTRLTVV.

To note about this clone: In the same sample, other DNA sequences code for this CDR3. The chain employs TRBV2 and TRBJ1-2; perhaps TRBD1 as D (6 bases). Germline V gives CDR1 SNHLY, CDR2 FYNNEI. The V gene lost 4 bases and the J gene lost 2 bases, with 8 bases spanning the gap. The CDR3 contains 13 residues. The CDR3 loop is CASSVDSNYGYTF. The CDR3 DNA is TGTGCCAGCAGTGTGGACAGCAACTATGGCTACACCTTC.

The chain links TRBV7-2 to TRBJ2-1, with 10 bases aligning to TRBD2. Germline trimming cut 4 bases from V and 13 bases from J; bases unmatched to any gene: 4. The CDR3 runs 12 residues. CDR1 is SGHTA, CDR2 FQGNSA, per germline. The CDR3 here is CASSSSGGAQFF. The CDR3 DNA sequence: TGTGCCAGCAGCTCAAGCGGGGGGGCACAGTTCTTC. Based on the CDR3 plus reference TRBV7-2 and TRBJ2-1, the full variable domain is GAGVSQSPSNKVTEKGKDVELRCDPISGHTALYWYRQSLGQGLEFLIYFQGNSAPDKSGLPSDRFSAERTGGSVSTLTIQRTQQEDSAVYLCASSSSGGAQFFGPGTRLTVL.

As to this clone: This sample also contains other DNA sequences that code for the same CDR3. The genes are TRBV9 and TRBJ2-1; D gene ambiguous. The CDR3 totals 13 residues. V was pared by 0 bases and J by 4 bases, with 5 bases between. The V gene's germline CDR1 is SGDLS and CDR2 YYNGEE. The chain's CDR3 is CASSVGPYNEQFF. CDR3 nucleotides: TGTGCCAGCAGCGTAGGGCCTTACAATGAGCAGTTCTTC.

This clone was found a few times. The chain joins TRBV10-3 to TRBJ2-1; perhaps TRBD2 as D (5 bases). The CDR3 is made up of 13 amino acids. CDR1 is ENHRY, CDR2 SYGVKD, per germline. Trimming took off 4 bases at V and 6 bases at J, with 10 bases between the two ends. The CDR3 here is CAISADFSNEQFF. CDR3 sequence (DNA): TGTGCCATCAGTGCGGACTTCTCCAATGAGCAGTTCTTC.

The chain links TRBV10-2 to TRBJ1-5; D ambiguous. CDR1 is WSHSY and CDR2 is SAAADI in the germline V gene. V was trimmed by 3 bases and J by 0 bases, leaving 6 bases between them. CDR3 length: 14 residues. The CDR3 nucleotides are TGCGCCAGCAGTGACCGGAGTAGCAATCAGCCCCAGCATTTT. This sequence encodes CASSDRSSNQPQHF.

The chain links TRBV7-2 to TRBJ1-6; 9 bases match TRBD1. Germline lookup yields CDR1 SGHTA and CDR2 FQGNSA. V lost 2 bases, J lost 9 bases, and 5 bases stayed unmatched. This CDR3 spans 15 amino acids. The CDR3 loop is CASSLWTGDGSPLHF. CDR3 bases: TGTGCCAGCAGCTTATGGACAGGGGACGGTTCACCCCTCCACTTT.

The CDR3 sequence is CASSPAAGQQETQYF. CDR3 nucleotide sequence: TGTGCCAGCAGCCCCGCGGCTGGACAGCAAGAGACCCAGTACTTC. This chain links TRBV7-2 with TRBJ2-5; D perhaps matches TRBD1 (6 bases). This CDR3 comprises 15 residues. Looked up from germline, CDR1 is SGHTA and CDR2 is FQGNSA. V lost 5 bases to trimming and J lost 2 bases, with 15 bases between them.

J is TRBJ2-5 and V is TRBV2, with 7 bases identical to TRBD1. The V segment lost 2 bases and the J segment 4 bases; nucleotides outside the gene matches: 7. Germline V gene lookup returns CDR1 SNHLY and CDR2 FYNNEI. The CDR3 totals 15 residues. The CDR3 DNA sequence: TGTGCCAGCAGTGAACCGGGGACAGTACTAGAGACCCAGTACTTC. Its protein is CASSEPGTVLETQYF.

J is TRBJ2-5 and V is TRBV25-1; D is unclear. This CDR3 region has 13 residues. Germline V lookup: CDR1 MGHDK, CDR2 SYGVNS. V was clipped by 7 bases and J by 5 bases, with 14 bases between them. The DNA for the CDR3 is TGTGCCAGCACAGGCTTAACCCAGGAGACCCAGTACTTC. It translates to CASTGLTQETQYF.

The CDR3 loop is CSVVGHLNYGYTF. DNA of the CDR3: TGCAGCGTTGTAGGACACCTCAACTATGGCTACACCTTC. The chain is built from TRBV29-1 and TRBJ1-2; the D gene is possibly TRBD1 (5 bases). Germline-derived CDR1 and CDR2 are SQVTM and ANQGSEA. The CDR3 covers 13 residues. The V end was cut by 4 bases, the J end by 2 bases, with 11 bases between. The full variable domain, in which reference TRBV29-1 and TRBJ1-2 provide the parts outside the CDR3, is SAVISQKPSRDICQRGTSLTIQCQVDSQVTMMFWYRQQPGQSLTLIATANQGSEATYESGFVIDKFPISRPNLTFSTLTVSNMSPEDSSIYLCSVVGHLNYGYTFGSGTRLTVV.

The genes are TRBV29-1 and TRBJ2-3, with a tentative D call TRBD2 (5 bases). In germline, CDR1 is SQVTM, CDR2 ANQGSEA. The CDR3 extends over 13 amino acids. Trimming left V 2 bases short and J 10 bases short, with 16 bases between. Here the CDR3 DNA reads TGCAGCGTTGAAAGGGCCCCCGGGGATGCGCAGTATTTT. This codes for CSVERAPGDAQYF.

The V and J genes are TRBV5-6 and TRBJ2-2; D may be TRBD1 or TRBD2 (5 bases each). Germline V lookup: CDR1 SGHDT, CDR2 YYEEEE. The CDR3 is made up of 15 amino acids. V lost 4 bases, J lost 7 bases, and 17 bases lay in between. The CDR3 region has the DNA TGTGCCAGCAGCGATTCCGGGGCCTTGGTCGGGGAGCTGTTTTTT. This gives the protein CASSDSGALVGELFF.

Only a few counts were recorded for this clone. This rearrangement joins TRBV27 to TRBJ2-7; possible D gene TRBD2, 6 bases. V lost 4 bases and J 13 bases, leaving 23 bases between the germline ends. Per germline, CDR1 MNHEY and CDR2 SMNVEV (reference sequence). CDR3 length equals 14 residues. CDR3 loop: CASSSDDRGFHPYF. As DNA, the CDR3 is TGTGCCAGCAGTTCAGACGACCGGGGGTTCCACCCCTACTTC.

This clone was detected a few times. The chain employs TRBV10-3 and TRBJ2-3; D gene unclear. Trimming removed 9 bases at V and 1 base at J, with 8 bases between. Germline lookup yields CDR1 ENHRY and CDR2 SYGVKD. CDR3 length equals 12 residues. CDR3 protein: CAIGSGTDTQYF. The CDR3 nucleotides are TGTGCCATTGGGTCGGGCACAGATACGCAGTATTTT.

The chain recombines TRBV4-2 with TRBJ1-3; D ambiguous. This CDR3 is built from 13 residues. Germline CDR1 is LGHNA and CDR2 is YNFKEQ. Trimming stripped 3 bases from V and 8 bases from J, with 11 bases between. Here the CDR3 reads CASSHGMLDTIYF. The CDR3 bases are TGTGCCAGCAGCCACGGGATGTTGGACACCATATATTTT.

The CDR3 sequence: CASSHVERDSIYGYTF. DNA for the CDR3: TGCGCCAGCAGCCATGTCGAAAGGGACAGTATCTATGGCTACACCTTC. This chain joins TRBV4-3 and TRBJ1-2, with TRBD1 matching 7 bases. CDR3 length: 16 residues. V lost 3 bases to trimming and J lost 4 bases; unmatched junction nucleotides: 11. Germline assignment: CDR1 LGHNA and CDR2 YSLEER.

This clone was seen more than once but under ten times. The chain joins TRBV29-1 to TRBJ1-1; 8 nucleotides line up with TRBD1. Unmatched junction bases numbered 1, after V lost 3 bases and J lost 4 bases. The CDR3 covers 12 residues. Germline CDR1 and CDR2: SQVTM and ANQGSEA. The CDR3 region has the DNA TGCAGCGTTGAGGACAGGGCCACTGAAGCTTTCTTT. Amino acids: CSVEDRATEAFF. Full variable domain (outside the CDR3, taken from reference TRBV29-1 and TRBJ1-1): SAVISQKPSRDICQRGTSLTIQCQVDSQVTMMFWYRQQPGQSLTLIATANQGSEATYESGFVIDKFPISRPNLTFSTLTVSNMSPEDSSIYLCSVEDRATEAFFGQGTRLTVV.

The chain uses TRBV29-1 and TRBJ2-2; 7 nucleotides line up with TRBD2. The CDR3 has 14 amino acids. CDR1 is SQVTM and CDR2 is ANQGSEA in the germline V gene. V was clipped by 4 bases and J by 2 bases; unmatched bases: 4. The CDR3, as DNA: TGCAGCGTTGGCGGGGGAGTTAACACCGGGGAGCTGTTTTTT. As protein: CSVGGGVNTGELFF.

V and J are TRBV13 and TRBJ2-3; D not certain. V lost 2 bases to trimming and J lost 5 bases, with 5 bases between them. Germline V gives CDR1 PRHDT, CDR2 FYEKMQ (reference sequence). The CDR3 runs to 12 residues. The CDR3 loop reads CASSLPRDTQYF. CDR3 coding DNA: TGTGCCAGCAGCTTACCCCGAGATACGCAGTATTTT.

The rearrangement links TRBV11-2 to TRBJ2-7; no definite D call. This CDR3 has 13 residues. The V and J ends lost 1 base and 0 bases respectively, with 4 bases between them. CDR1 is SGHAT and CDR2 is FQNNGV in the germline V gene. CDR3 loop: CASSLAGSYEQYF. The DNA for the CDR3 is TGTGCCAGCAGCTTAGCCGGCTCCTACGAGCAGTACTTC.

V gene TRBV7-2 combines with J gene TRBJ2-5, with TRBD2 matching over 10 bases. V shed 5 bases, J shed 5 bases, and the junction held 11 bases outside the gene matches. The CDR3 runs to 16 residues. CDR1 is SGHTA and CDR2 is FQGNSA in the germline V gene. CDR3 nucleotides: TGTGCCAGCAGCCCCCGTGGTAGCGGGGGGTACGAGACCCAGTACTTC. Translation: CASSPRGSGGYETQYF.

The J gene is TRBJ2-7, the V gene TRBV23-1; 10 bases agree with TRBD1. TRBV23-1 is an open reading frame whose function is uncertain. The CDR3 runs to 18 residues. V dropped 4 bases and J dropped 4; count of bases not matched to a gene: 16. CDR3 loop: CASSPRTGGAPRGYEQYF. In DNA form, the CDR3 reads TGCGCCAGCAGTCCCCGGACAGGGGGAGCCCCCAGAGGGTACGAGCAGTACTTC.

The CDR3 DNA sequence: TGTGCCAGCAGGGAAGACACTGAAGCTTTCTTT. Residues: CASREDTEAFF. This rearrangement joins TRBV6-5 to TRBJ1-1; D gene unclear. V was pared by 6 bases and J by 3 bases, with 5 bases between. In germline, CDR1 is MNHEY, CDR2 SVGAGI. The CDR3 has 11 amino acids.